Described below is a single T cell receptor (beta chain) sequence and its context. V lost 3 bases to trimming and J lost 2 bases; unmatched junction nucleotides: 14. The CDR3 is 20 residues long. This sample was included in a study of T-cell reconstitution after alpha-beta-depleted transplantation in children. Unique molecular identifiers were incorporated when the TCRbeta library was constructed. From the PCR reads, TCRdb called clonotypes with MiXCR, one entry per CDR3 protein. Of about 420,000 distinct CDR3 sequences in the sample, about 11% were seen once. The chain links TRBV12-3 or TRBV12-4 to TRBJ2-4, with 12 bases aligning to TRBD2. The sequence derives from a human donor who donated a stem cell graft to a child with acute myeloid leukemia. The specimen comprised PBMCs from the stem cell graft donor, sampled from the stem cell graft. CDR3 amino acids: CASSFEPGLAGPRTKNIQYF. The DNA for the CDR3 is TGTGCCAGCAGTTTCGAACCGGGACTAGCGGGCCCGCGAACCAAAAACATTCAGTACTTC.